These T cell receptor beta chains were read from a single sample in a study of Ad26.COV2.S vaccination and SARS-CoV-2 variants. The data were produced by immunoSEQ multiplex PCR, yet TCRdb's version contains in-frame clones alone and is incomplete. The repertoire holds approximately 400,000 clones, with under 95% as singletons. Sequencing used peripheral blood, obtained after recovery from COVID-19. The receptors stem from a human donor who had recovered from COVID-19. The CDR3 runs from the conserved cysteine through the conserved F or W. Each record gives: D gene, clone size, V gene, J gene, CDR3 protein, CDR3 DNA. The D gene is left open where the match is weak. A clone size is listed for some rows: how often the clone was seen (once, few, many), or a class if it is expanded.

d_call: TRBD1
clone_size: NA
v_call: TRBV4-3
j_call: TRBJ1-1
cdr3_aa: CASSQVWGTGDFF
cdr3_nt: TGCGCCAGCAGCCAAGTGTGGGGAACAGGGGATTTCTTT

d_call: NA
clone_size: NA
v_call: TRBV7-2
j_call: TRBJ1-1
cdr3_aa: CASSLAATKTVGTEAFF
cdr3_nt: TGTGCCAGCAGCTTAGCGGCCACAAAGACAGTTGGCACTGAAGCTTTCTTT

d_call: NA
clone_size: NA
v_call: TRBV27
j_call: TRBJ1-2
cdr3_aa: CASTGTALTNYGYTF
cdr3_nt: TGTGCCAGCACCGGAACAGCCCTGACCAACTATGGCTACACCTTC

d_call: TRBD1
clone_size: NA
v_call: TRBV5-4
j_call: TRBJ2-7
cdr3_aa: CASSSAGTGVYEQYF
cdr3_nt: TGTGCCAGCAGCTCAGCAGGGACAGGGGTTTACGAGCAGTACTTC

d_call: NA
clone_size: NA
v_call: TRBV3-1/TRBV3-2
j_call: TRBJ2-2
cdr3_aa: CASSQEPGGKVSGELFF
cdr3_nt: TGTGCCAGCAGCCAAGAGCCAGGGGGGAAGGTCTCCGGGGAGCTGTTTTTT

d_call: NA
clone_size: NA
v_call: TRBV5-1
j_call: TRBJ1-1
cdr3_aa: CASSLERGGTEAFF
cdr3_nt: TGCGCCAGCAGCTTGGAGAGGGGAGGGACTGAAGCTTTCTTT

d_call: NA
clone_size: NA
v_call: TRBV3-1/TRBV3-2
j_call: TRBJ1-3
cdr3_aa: CASTMGRSGNTIYF
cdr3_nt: TGTGCCAGCACTATGGGACGCTCTGGAAACACCATATATTTT

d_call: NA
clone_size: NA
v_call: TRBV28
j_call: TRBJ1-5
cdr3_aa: CASSLTGYSNQPQHF
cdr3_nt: TGTGCCAGCAGTTTGACTGGTTATAGCAATCAGCCCCAGCATTTT

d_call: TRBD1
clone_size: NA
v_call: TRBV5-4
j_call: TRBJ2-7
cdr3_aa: CASSSTGGYQQYF
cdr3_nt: TGTGCCAGCAGTTCGACAGGGGGCTACCAGCAGTACTTC

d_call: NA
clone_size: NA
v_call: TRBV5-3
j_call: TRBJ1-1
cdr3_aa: CARSLESRAGQPMNTEAFF
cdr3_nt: TGTGCCAGAAGCTTGGAATCGCGGGCAGGTCAACCCATGAACACTGAAGCTTTCTTT

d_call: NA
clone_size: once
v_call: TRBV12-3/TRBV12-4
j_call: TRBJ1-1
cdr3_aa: CASSFSTEAFF
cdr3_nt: TGTGCCAGCAGTTTCTCTACTGAAGCTTTCTTT

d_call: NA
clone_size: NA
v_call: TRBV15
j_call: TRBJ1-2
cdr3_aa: CATSQAVRSPYGYTF
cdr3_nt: TGTGCCACCAGCCAAGCAGTGAGAAGCCCCTATGGCTACACCTTC

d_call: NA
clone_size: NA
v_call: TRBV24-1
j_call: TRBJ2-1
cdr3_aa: CATSDIYNEQFF
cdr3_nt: TGTGCCACCAGTGATATTTACAATGAGCAGTTCTTC

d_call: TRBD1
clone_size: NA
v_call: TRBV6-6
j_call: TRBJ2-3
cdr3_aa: CASSYSGTASTDTQYF
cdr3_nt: TGTGCCAGCAGTTACTCGGGGACAGCTAGCACAGATACGCAGTATTTT

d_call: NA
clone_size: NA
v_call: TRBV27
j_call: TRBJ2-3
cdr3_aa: CASSLEARTDTQYF
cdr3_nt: TGTGCCAGCAGTTTAGAAGCGCGCACAGATACGCAGTATTTT

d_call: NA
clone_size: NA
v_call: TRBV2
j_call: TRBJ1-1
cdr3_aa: CASKGRWNTEAFF
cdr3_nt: TGTGCCAGCAAAGGGCGCTGGAACACTGAAGCTTTCTTT

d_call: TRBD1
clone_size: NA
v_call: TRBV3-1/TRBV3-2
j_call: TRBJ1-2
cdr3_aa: CASSQPGTGVFGYTF
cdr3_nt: TGTGCCAGCAGCCAGCCCGGGACAGGGGTCTTTGGCTACACCTTC

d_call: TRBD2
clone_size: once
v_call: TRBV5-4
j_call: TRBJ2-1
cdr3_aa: CASSRLAGANNEQFF
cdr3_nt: TGTGCCAGCAGTCGACTAGCGGGGGCCAACAATGAGCAGTTCTTC

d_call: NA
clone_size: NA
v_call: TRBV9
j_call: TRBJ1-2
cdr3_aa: CASSGGLPVKGYTF
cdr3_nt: TGTGCCAGCAGCGGGGGCCTCCCGGTGAAGGGCTACACCTTC

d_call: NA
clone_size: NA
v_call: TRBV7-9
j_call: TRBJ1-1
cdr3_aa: CASKEGSATEAFF
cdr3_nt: TGTGCCAGCAAGGAGGGGTCGGCCACTGAAGCTTTCTTT

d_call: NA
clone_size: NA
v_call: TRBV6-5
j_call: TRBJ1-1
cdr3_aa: CASSRGNTEAFF
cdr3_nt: TGTGCCAGCAGTAGGGGGAACACTGAAGCTTTCTTT

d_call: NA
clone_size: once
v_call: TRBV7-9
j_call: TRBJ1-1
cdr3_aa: CASTPDGELRNTEAFF
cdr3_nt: TGTGCCAGCACCCCGGATGGGGAGCTCAGGAACACTGAAGCTTTCTTT

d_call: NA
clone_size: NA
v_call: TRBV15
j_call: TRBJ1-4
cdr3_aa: CATSPEGRHHLGLSEKLFF
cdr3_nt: TGTGCCACCAGCCCGGAAGGGAGACACCACCTAGGACTAAGCGAAAAACTGTTTTTT

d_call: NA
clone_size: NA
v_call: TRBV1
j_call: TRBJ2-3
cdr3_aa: CTSLGNHTQYF
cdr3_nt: TGCACCAGCCTTGGGAATCATACGCAGTATTTT

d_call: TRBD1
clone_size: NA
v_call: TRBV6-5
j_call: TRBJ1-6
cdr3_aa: CASRTGQRVSPLHF
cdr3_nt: TGTGCCAGCAGAACGGGACAGCGTGTATCACCCCTCCACTTT

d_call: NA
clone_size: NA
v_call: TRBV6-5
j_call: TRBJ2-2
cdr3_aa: CASSPGSPNTGELFF
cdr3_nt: TGTGCCAGCAGCCCCGGGAGTCCGAACACCGGGGAGCTGTTTTTT

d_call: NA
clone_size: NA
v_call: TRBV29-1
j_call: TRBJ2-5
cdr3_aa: CSVDMGGRETQYF
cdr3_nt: TGCAGCGTTGACATGGGCGGGCGAGAGACCCAGTACTTC

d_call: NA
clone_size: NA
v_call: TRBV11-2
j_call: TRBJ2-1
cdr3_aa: CASSQGLNEQFF
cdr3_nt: TGTGCCAGCAGCCAGGGACTTAACGAGCAGTTCTTC

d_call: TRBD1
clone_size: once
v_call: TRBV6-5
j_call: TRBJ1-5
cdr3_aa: CASSSGTGVNQPQHF
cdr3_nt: TGTGCCAGCAGTTCCGGGACAGGAGTCAATCAGCCCCAGCATTTT

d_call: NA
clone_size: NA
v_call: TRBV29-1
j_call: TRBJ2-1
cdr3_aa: CSVARDQTYNEQFF
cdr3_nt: TGCAGCGTTGCCCGGGACCAGACCTACAATGAGCAGTTCTTC

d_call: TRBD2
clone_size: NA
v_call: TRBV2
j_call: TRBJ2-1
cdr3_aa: CASSELLPGLAGGPYNEQFF
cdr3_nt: TGTGCCAGCAGTGAACTCCTACCCGGACTAGCGGGGGGGCCTTACAATGAGCAGTTCTTC

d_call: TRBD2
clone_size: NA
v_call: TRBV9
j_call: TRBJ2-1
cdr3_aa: CASSGTREGQFF
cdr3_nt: TGTGCCAGCAGCGGGACACGGGAGGGGCAGTTCTTC

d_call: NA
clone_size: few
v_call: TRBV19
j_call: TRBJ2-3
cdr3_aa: CASSTAGLPTDTQYF
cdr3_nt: TGTGCCAGTAGTACGGCGGGACTTCCCACAGATACGCAGTATTTT

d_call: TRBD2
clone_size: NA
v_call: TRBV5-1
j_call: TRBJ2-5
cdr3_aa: CASSLGLASMTQYF
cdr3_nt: TGCGCCAGCAGCTTGGGACTAGCTTCTATGACCCAGTACTTC

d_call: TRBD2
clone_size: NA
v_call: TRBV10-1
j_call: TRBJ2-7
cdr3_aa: CASSESGLAGVYEQYF
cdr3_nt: TGCGCCAGCAGTGAGTCGGGACTAGCGGGGGTTTACGAGCAGTACTTC

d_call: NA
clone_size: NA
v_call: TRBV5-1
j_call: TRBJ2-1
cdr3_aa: CASSPSSGLRAEQFF
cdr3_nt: TGCGCCAGCAGCCCCAGTTCGGGACTGCGGGCGGAGCAGTTCTTC

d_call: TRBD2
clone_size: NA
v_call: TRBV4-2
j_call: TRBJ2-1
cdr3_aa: CASSQGRGGNEQFF
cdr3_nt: TGTGCCAGCAGCCAAGGGCGGGGGGGCAATGAGCAGTTCTTC

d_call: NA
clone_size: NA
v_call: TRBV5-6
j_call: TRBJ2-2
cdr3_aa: CASSLRLATGELFF
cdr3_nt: TGTGCCAGCAGCTTGCGCTTGGCCACCGGGGAGCTGTTTTTT

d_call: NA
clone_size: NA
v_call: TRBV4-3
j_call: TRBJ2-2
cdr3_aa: CASSQAAVGAGELFF
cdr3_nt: TGCGCCAGCAGCCAGGCGGCGGTGGGCGCCGGGGAGCTGTTTTTT

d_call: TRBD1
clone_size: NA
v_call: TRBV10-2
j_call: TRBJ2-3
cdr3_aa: CASGTVVTDTQYF
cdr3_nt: TGCGCCAGCGGGACAGTGGTCACAGATACGCAGTATTTT